These T cell receptor beta chains were read from a single sample in a study of T cell responses to AZD1222 COVID-19 vaccine. The table came from immunoSEQ multiplex PCR; TCRdb's copy has only in-frame clones and leaves some out. The table records 150,000 or so clones, 85% to 90% of them present only once. The sample in question was peripheral blood, obtained on day 0 of AZD1222 vaccination. These receptor sequences come from an adult in good health. Both conserved end residues are part of each CDR3. A D gene is named only where the DNA matches it firmly. The size entry is marked missing in some rows and otherwise reads once, few, many or a size class.

V gene	J gene	clone size	D gene	CDR3 protein	CDR3 DNA
TRBV27	TRBJ2-1	NA	NA	CASSARGLLRGEQFF	TGTGCCAGCAGTGCTCGCGGTCTTCTTCGCGGTGAGCAGTTCTTC
TRBV7-2	TRBJ2-5	NA	NA	CASSLNRGETQYF	TGTGCCAGCAGCTTAAACAGAGGAGAGACCCAGTACTTC
TRBV29-1	TRBJ2-3	NA	NA	CSEQQGLSTDTQYF	TGCAGCGAGCAACAGGGTCTAAGCACAGATACGCAGTATTTT
TRBV2	TRBJ1-5	NA	NA	CASRTASNQPQHF	TGTGCCAGCAGGACAGCCAGCAATCAGCCCCAGCATTTT
TRBV6-5	TRBJ2-5	NA	NA	CASRVVRQETQYF	TGTGCCAGCAGGGTAGTCCGACAAGAGACCCAGTACTTC
TRBV9	TRBJ1-6	NA	NA	CASSVRLVDSPLHF	TGTGCCAGCAGCGTACGTCTGGTTGATTCACCCCTCCACTTT
TRBV2	TRBJ1-1	NA	NA	CASNIETKRPEAFF	TGTGCCAGCAATATTGAAACGAAACGGCCTGAAGCTTTCTTT
TRBV5-6	TRBJ1-2	NA	NA	CASRGRHYGYTF	TGTGCCAGCAGAGGACGGCACTATGGCTACACCTTC
TRBV30	TRBJ1-2	NA	NA	CAWSPGGYTF	TGTGCCTGGAGTCCCGGGGGCTACACCTTC
TRBV10-3	TRBJ2-2	NA	TRBD1	CAISGWTGTANTGELFF	TGTGCCATCAGTGGATGGACAGGGACGGCGAACACCGGGGAGCTGTTTTTT
TRBV4-3	TRBJ2-7	NA	TRBD2	CASSQDLWTGAGLAGSYEQYF	TGCGCCAGCAGCCAAGATCTGTGGACAGGGGCGGGACTAGCGGGCTCCTACGAGCAGTACTTC
TRBV20-1	TRBJ1-2	once	NA	CSASPGYTF	TGCAGTGCTAGCCCTGGCTACACCTTC
TRBV24-1	TRBJ1-2	NA	NA	CATAAGDSPTGGYTF	TGTGCCACCGCGGCTGGAGACAGTCCTACCGGGGGCTACACCTTC
TRBV18	TRBJ1-1	few	NA	CASSPPSVDTEAFF	TGTGCCAGCTCACCACCCTCCGTCGACACTGAAGCTTTCTTT
TRBV7-9	TRBJ2-1	NA	NA	CANGVPGQIDNEQFF	TGTGCCAACGGGGTCCCAGGACAGATAGACAATGAGCAGTTCTTC
TRBV25-1	TRBJ2-1	NA	TRBD2	CASSVSGGHEQFF	TGTGCCAGCAGTGTTAGCGGGGGACATGAGCAGTTCTTC
TRBV4-2	TRBJ1-1	NA	NA	CASSQEAAMNTEAFF	TGTGCCAGCAGCCAAGAGGCAGCCATGAACACTGAAGCTTTCTTT
TRBV3-1/TRBV3-2	TRBJ1-3	NA	NA	CASRGFSGNTIYF	TGTGCCAGTAGGGGTTTCTCTGGAAACACCATATATTTT
TRBV4-2	TRBJ1-1	few	NA	CASSQGSGSNTEAFF	TGTGCCAGCAGCCAAGGGTCAGGCTCGAACACTGAAGCTTTCTTT
TRBV11-2	TRBJ1-2	NA	NA	CASSLVDNYGYTF	TGTGCCAGCAGCTTAGTTGACAACTATGGCTACACCTTC
TRBV7-3	TRBJ1-1	NA	NA	CASGLGENTEAFF	TGTGCCAGCGGGTTGGGAGAGAACACTGAAGCTTTCTTT
TRBV28	TRBJ2-1	NA	TRBD2	CASSLVLAGVLQNEQFF	TGTGCCAGCAGTTTGGTACTAGCGGGAGTTCTACAAAATGAGCAGTTCTTC
TRBV19	TRBJ2-2	few	NA	CASSVRTNTGELFF	TGTGCCAGTAGTGTACGAACGAACACCGGGGAGCTGTTTTTT
TRBV7-2	TRBJ1-1	NA	NA	CASSPRWGRSTEAFF	TGTGCCAGCAGCCCCCGTTGGGGGCGTAGCACTGAAGCTTTCTTT
TRBV10-3	TRBJ2-7	NA	NA	CAISRDTGVSHEQYF	TGTGCCATCAGTAGGGACACAGGAGTGAGCCACGAGCAGTACTTC
TRBV29-1	TRBJ1-5	NA	NA	CSVGYQGVNQPQHF	TGCAGCGTTGGATACCAGGGAGTCAATCAGCCCCAGCATTTT
TRBV18	TRBJ2-1	NA	TRBD1	CASSPEGASPSYNEQFF	TGTGCCAGCTCACCCGAGGGGGCTAGCCCCTCCTACAATGAGCAGTTCTTC
TRBV5-6	TRBJ1-5	NA	TRBD1	CASSLRAGQNNQPQHF	TGTGCCAGCAGCTTGAGGGCGGGACAGAACAATCAGCCCCAGCATTTT
TRBV11-1	TRBJ2-1	NA	TRBD1	CASSLGDRAGYNEQFF	TGTGCCAGCAGCTTAGGAGACAGGGCTGGATACAATGAGCAGTTCTTC
TRBV29-1	TRBJ1-3	NA	NA	CSVGRDSGGGNTIYF	TGCAGCGTGGGGCGGGACTCCGGAGGTGGAAACACCATATATTTT
TRBV7-9	TRBJ1-1	NA	NA	CASSAQALGTEAFF	TGTGCCAGCAGCGCACAGGCCCTGGGCACTGAAGCTTTCTTT